This T cell receptor (beta chain) derives from a study of T cell repertoires in cytomegalovirus infection. Background on the study: Indications of both CMV infection and matching HLA type were provided by public TCR beta signatures.

The table lists this clonotype with many counts. One entry per CDR3 protein results from TCRdb running MiXCR on the reads. The sample contains about 490,000 distinct CDR3 sequences, about 15% of which appear only once. Germline V lookup: CDR1 SGHDN, CDR2 FVKESK. The CDR3 consists of 15 residues. With 2 bases clipped from V and 0 bases from J, the junction kept 2 bases outside the gene matches. The chain links TRBV14 to TRBJ1-1; TRBD1 matches at 8 bases. This TCR was sampled from a human donor in good health (CMV status not recorded). Some clones in this sample may be carry-over from other donors' samples. The sample consisted of CD8+ T cells from PBMCs. The CDR3 sequence: CASSQTTGVNTEAFF. CDR3 nucleotide sequence: TGTGCCAGCAGCCAAACGACAGGGGTGAACACTGAAGCTTTCTTT. The entire variable domain, with the rest obtained from reference TRBV14 and TRBJ1-1, is as follows: EAGVTQFPSHSVIEKGQTVTLRCDPISGHDNLYWYRRVMGKEIKFLLHFVKESKQDESGMPNNRFLAERTGGTYSTLKVQPAELEDSGVYFCASSQTTGVNTEAFFGQGTRLTVV.